These 9 T cell receptor beta chains originate from one sample sequenced in a study of T cell changes during pregnancy in multiple sclerosis. Produced via immunoSEQ multiplex PCR; TCRdb's table is partial and in-frame only. The sample contains about 49,000 clones, more than 85% of which appear only once. The sample here was peripheral blood, taken after pregnancy. The receptors here all came from a female donor with multiple sclerosis, enrolled in a pregnancy study.

The rearrangement links TRBV29-1 to TRBJ2-1; weak D call: TRBD1 (5 bases). Germline CDR1 SQVTM, CDR2 ANQGSEA. This CDR3 is built from 14 residues. Trimming removed 3 bases from V and 6 bases from J, with 15 bases in between. This CDR3 reads CSVDSRVASNEQFF. For the CDR3, the DNA is TGCAGCGTTGATAGCAGGGTGGCTTCCAATGAGCAGTTCTTC.

The chain is built from TRBV18 and TRBJ2-5; 8 bases agree with TRBD1. From germline, CDR1 is KGHSH and CDR2 LQKENI. This CDR3 spans 15 amino acids. Unmatched junction bases numbered 10, after V lost 4 bases and J lost 6 bases. The CDR3 DNA reads as TGTGCCAGCTCACTGGCGTCTGACAGGGGAAAGACCCAGTACTTC. It codes for CASSLASDRGKTQYF. The whole variable domain, filled in from reference TRBV18 and TRBJ2-5, reads NAGVMQNPRHLVRRRGQEARLRCSPMKGHSHVYWYRQLPEEGLKFMVYLQKENIIDESGMPKERFSAEFPKEGPSILRIQQVVRGDSAAYFCASSLASDRGKTQYFGPGTRLLVL.

With regard to this clone: One end of the junction fails to match germline, which may point to a read error. The V and J genes are TRBV2 and TRBJ1-6, with 8 bases aligning to TRBD1. Looked up from germline, CDR1 is SNHLY and CDR2 is FYNNEI. CDR3 size: 18 residues. CDR3 amino acids: CASREDRGKPLIGSPLHF. DNA of the CDR3: TGTGCCAGCAGAGAAGACAGGGGCAAACCCCTGATAGGTTCACCCCTCCACTTT.

The rearrangement uses TRBV4-2 and TRBJ1-1; TRBD1 agrees at 10 bases. Germline loops: CDR1 LGHNA, CDR2 YNFKEQ. V shed 4 bases, J shed 6 bases, and the junction held 11 bases outside the gene matches. The CDR3 has 16 residues. The CDR3 region is CASSRSGIGTGAEAFF. The DNA of the CDR3 is TGTGCCAGCAGCCGATCCGGGATCGGGACAGGGGCTGAAGCTTTCTTT.

The chain joins TRBV4-2 to TRBJ2-4; 12 bases agree with TRBD2. J lost 9 bases, V lost 0 bases, and 12 bases had no gene match. This CDR3 is 18 amino acids long. CDR1 LGHNA and CDR2 YNFKEQ come from the germline V gene. The DNA for the CDR3 is TGTGCCAGCAGCCAAGAACGCGGGTCTAGCGGGGGGGAGGGCATTCAGTACTTC. Protein product: CASSQERGSSGGEGIQYF.

The rearrangement uses TRBV5-1 and TRBJ2-5; 11 positions match TRBD2. The germline gives CDR1 SGHRS, CDR2 YFSETQ. The CDR3 length is 14 residues. V lost 3 bases, J lost 4 bases, and 2 bases stayed unmatched. CDR3: CASSWGTSGETQYF. In DNA form, the CDR3 reads TGCGCCAGCAGCTGGGGGACTAGCGGAGAGACCCAGTACTTC.

The chain couples TRBV6-1 to TRBJ2-1; D is possibly TRBD2 (5 bases). The CDR3 is 13 amino acids. The germline CDR1 and CDR2 sequences are MNHNS and SASEGT. The V and J ends lost 6 bases and 1 base respectively, with 7 bases between them. CDR3 DNA: TGTGCCAGCAGGGGAGAATCCTACAATGAGCAGTTCTTC. This sequence encodes CASRGESYNEQFF.

This chain links TRBV13 with TRBJ1-6; 9 bases match TRBD1. The V and J ends lost 0 bases and 8 bases, in that order; junction bases with no gene match: 5. This CDR3 is 16 amino acids long. Germline V gene lookup returns CDR1 PRHDT and CDR2 FYEKMQ (reference sequence). The CDR3 loop is CASSLGLRDRDSPLHF. The CDR3 DNA follows: TGTGCCAGCAGCTTAGGCCTCCGGGACAGGGATTCACCCCTCCACTTT. The entire variable domain, with the rest obtained from reference TRBV13 and TRBJ1-6, is as follows: AAGVIQSPRHLIKEKRETATLKCYPIPRHDTVYWYQQGPGQDPQFLISFYEKMQSDKGSIPDRFSAQQFSDYHSELNMSSLELGDSALYFCASSLGLRDRDSPLHFGNGTRLTVT.

The chain's CDR3 is CASSIGARMNTEAFF. Here the CDR3 DNA reads TGTGCCAGTAGTATCGGCGCCAGGATGAACACTGAAGCTTTCTTT. This sequence joins TRBV19 and TRBJ1-1; D is uncertain. This CDR3 has 15 residues. With 3 bases removed from V and 0 bases from J, the gap between germline ends came to 11 bases. CDR1 LNHDA and CDR2 SQIVND come from the germline V gene (reference sequence).